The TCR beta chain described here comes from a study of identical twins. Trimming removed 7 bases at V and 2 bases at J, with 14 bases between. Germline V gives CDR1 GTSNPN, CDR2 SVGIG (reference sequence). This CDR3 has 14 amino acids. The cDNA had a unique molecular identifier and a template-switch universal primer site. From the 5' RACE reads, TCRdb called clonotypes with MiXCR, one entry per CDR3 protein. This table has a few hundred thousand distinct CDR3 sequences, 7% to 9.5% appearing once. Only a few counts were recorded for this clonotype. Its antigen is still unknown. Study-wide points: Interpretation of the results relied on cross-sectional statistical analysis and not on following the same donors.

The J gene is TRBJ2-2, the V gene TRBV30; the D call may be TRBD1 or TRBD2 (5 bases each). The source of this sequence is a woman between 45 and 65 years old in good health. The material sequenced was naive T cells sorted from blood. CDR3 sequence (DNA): TGTGCCTTATACGGGGACCACAACACCGGGGAGCTGTTTTTT. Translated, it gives CALYGDHNTGELFF.